A selection of T cell receptor beta chains follows, all from one sample in a study of identical twins. TCRdb used MiXCR to reprocess the 5' RACE reads, holding one entry per CDR3 protein. The table shows 450,000 or so distinct CDR3 sequences, with 13% to 15% occurring only once. A further study also used this sample, focusing on yellow fever vaccine responses in identical twins.

What was sequenced was CD4+ T cells sorted from blood. These receptor sequences come from a woman under 30 in good health. The CDR3 runs from the conserved cysteine through the conserved F or W. A D gene is named only where the DNA matches it firmly. Clone size is not always given. Where it is, it says once, few, many or a class for expanded clones.

v_gene: TRBV20-1
j_gene: TRBJ2-5
d_gene: TRBD2
abundance: -
CDR3aa: CSAYTLAGEETQYF
CDR3nt: TGCAGTGCCTACACACTAGCGGGAGAAGAGACCCAGTACTTC

v_gene: TRBV20-1
j_gene: TRBJ2-3
d_gene: TRBD1
abundance: few
CDR3aa: CSASGGQGEYTDTQYF
CDR3nt: TGCAGTGCTAGTGGGGGACAGGGAGAGTACACAGATACGCAGTATTTT

v_gene: TRBV3-1
j_gene: TRBJ1-1
d_gene: -
abundance: many
CDR3aa: CASSRRSGAGATEAFF
CDR3nt: TGTGCCAGCAGCCGAAGATCCGGGGCGGGGGCCACTGAAGCTTTCTTT

v_gene: TRBV15
j_gene: TRBJ1-1
d_gene: TRBD1
abundance: few
CDR3aa: CATSRRQGYTEAFF
CDR3nt: TGTGCCACCAGCAGACGACAGGGGTACACTGAAGCTTTCTTT

v_gene: TRBV12-5
j_gene: TRBJ2-2
d_gene: TRBD1
abundance: -
CDR3aa: CASGQGQGYTGELFF
CDR3nt: TGTGCTAGTGGCCAGGGACAGGGTTACACCGGGGAGCTGTTTTTT

v_gene: TRBV7-2
j_gene: TRBJ1-1
d_gene: TRBD1
abundance: -
CDR3aa: CASSRRTGSEAFF
CDR3nt: TGTGCCAGCAGCCGCCGGACAGGGAGTGAAGCTTTCTTT

v_gene: TRBV2
j_gene: TRBJ2-3
d_gene: TRBD1
abundance: once
CDR3aa: CASSAWTGEKDTQYF
CDR3nt: TGTGCCAGCAGTGCCTGGACAGGGGAGAAAGATACGCAGTATTTT

v_gene: TRBV12-3/TRBV12-4
j_gene: TRBJ2-2
d_gene: TRBD2
abundance: few
CDR3aa: CASSYSGRVTGELFF
CDR3nt: TGTGCCAGCAGTTACAGCGGGAGGGTTACCGGGGAGCTGTTTTTT

v_gene: TRBV7-2
j_gene: TRBJ2-1
d_gene: -
abundance: -
CDR3aa: CASSPRTDNEQFF
CDR3nt: TGTGCCAGCAGCCCCCGGACCGACAATGAGCAGTTCTTC

v_gene: TRBV6-2/TRBV6-3
j_gene: TRBJ2-7
d_gene: TRBD1
abundance: -
CDR3aa: CASSQLGGTGSSYEQYF
CDR3nt: TGTGCCAGCAGTCAACTCGGGGGGACAGGGAGCTCCTACGAGCAGTACTTC

v_gene: TRBV15
j_gene: TRBJ2-3
d_gene: TRBD2
abundance: many
CDR3aa: CATSLRLAGATDTQYF
CDR3nt: TGTGCCACCAGCCTACGACTAGCGGGGGCCACAGATACGCAGTATTTT

v_gene: TRBV20-1
j_gene: TRBJ2-3
d_gene: TRBD2
abundance: -
CDR3aa: CSAPSGSTGDTQYF
CDR3nt: TGCAGTGCCCCCAGCGGGAGCACGGGAGATACGCAGTATTTT

v_gene: TRBV6-5
j_gene: TRBJ2-7
d_gene: TRBD1
abundance: -
CDR3aa: CASSYSSSGTGGYEQYF
CDR3nt: TGTGCCAGCAGTTACTCGTCCAGCGGGACAGGGGGCTACGAGCAGTACTTC

v_gene: TRBV5-1
j_gene: TRBJ2-2
d_gene: TRBD2
abundance: -
CDR3aa: CASSPPGGPSTGELFF
CDR3nt: TGCGCCAGCAGCCCTCCGGGGGGGCCTAGCACCGGGGAGCTGTTTTTT

v_gene: TRBV3-1
j_gene: TRBJ2-3
d_gene: -
abundance: -
CDR3aa: CASSPGKITDTQYF
CDR3nt: TGTGCCAGCAGCCCGGGAAAAATCACAGATACGCAGTATTTT

v_gene: TRBV20-1
j_gene: TRBJ2-5
d_gene: TRBD2
abundance: -
CDR3aa: CSYLKAGGLSETQYF
CDR3nt: TGCAGTTACCTCAAAGCGGGAGGGCTTAGCGAGACCCAGTACTTC

v_gene: TRBV29-1
j_gene: TRBJ1-1
d_gene: TRBD1
abundance: few
CDR3aa: CSLLKGVTGEAFF
CDR3nt: TGCAGCTTATTAAAGGGGGTGACAGGGGAAGCTTTCTTT

v_gene: TRBV7-4
j_gene: TRBJ2-3
d_gene: -
abundance: few
CDR3aa: CASSLDCGADTQYF
CDR3nt: TGTGCCAGCAGCCTAGACTGTGGCGCAGATACGCAGTATTTT

v_gene: TRBV29-1
j_gene: TRBJ2-1
d_gene: TRBD1
abundance: many
CDR3aa: CSVEPRDRPFGNEQFF
CDR3nt: TGCAGCGTTGAACCCCGGGACAGGCCGTTTGGCAATGAGCAGTTCTTC

v_gene: TRBV7-2
j_gene: TRBJ2-3
d_gene: TRBD2
abundance: few
CDR3aa: CASSSKRTRGDTQYF
CDR3nt: TGTGCCAGCAGCTCAAAAAGGACTAGGGGAGATACGCAGTATTTT

v_gene: TRBV6-5
j_gene: TRBJ1-1
d_gene: -
abundance: -
CDR3aa: CASSTSTWLAFF
CDR3nt: TGTGCCAGCAGTACCTCGACCTGGCTGGCTTTCTTT

v_gene: TRBV5-5
j_gene: TRBJ2-3
d_gene: -
abundance: few
CDR3aa: CASSLEVPITDTQYF
CDR3nt: TGTGCCAGCAGCTTGGAGGTGCCGATCACAGATACGCAGTATTTT

v_gene: TRBV29-1
j_gene: TRBJ1-1
d_gene: -
abundance: few
CDR3aa: CSVADSPEAFF
CDR3nt: TGCAGCGTTGCGGACAGCCCTGAAGCTTTCTTT

v_gene: TRBV9
j_gene: TRBJ2-1
d_gene: -
abundance: -
CDR3aa: CASSSSGSAPYNEQFF
CDR3nt: TGTGCCAGCAGCAGCTCTGGGTCTGCTCCCTACAATGAGCAGTTCTTC

v_gene: TRBV7-2
j_gene: TRBJ2-7
d_gene: TRBD2
abundance: few
CDR3aa: CASSLQAGGPSYEQYF
CDR3nt: TGTGCCAGCAGCTTACAGGCGGGAGGGCCATCCTACGAGCAGTACTTC

v_gene: TRBV5-1
j_gene: TRBJ2-2
d_gene: TRBD1
abundance: -
CDR3aa: CASSKDRGGSGELFF
CDR3nt: TGCGCCAGCAGCAAGGACAGGGGCGGGTCCGGGGAGCTGTTTTTT

v_gene: TRBV6-1
j_gene: TRBJ2-3
d_gene: -
abundance: -
CDR3aa: CASSESGGWTQYF
CDR3nt: TGTGCCAGCAGTGAATCAGGAGGCTGGACGCAGTATTTT

v_gene: TRBV25-1
j_gene: TRBJ1-1
d_gene: TRBD1
abundance: few
CDR3aa: CASEGQAWGTEAFF
CDR3nt: TGTGCCAGCGAGGGACAGGCCTGGGGCACTGAAGCTTTCTTT

v_gene: TRBV9
j_gene: TRBJ2-7
d_gene: TRBD1
abundance: few
CDR3aa: CASSPGTGRGLYEQYF
CDR3nt: TGTGCCAGCAGCCCCGGGACGGGAAGGGGGCTCTACGAGCAGTACTTC

v_gene: TRBV12-3/TRBV12-4
j_gene: TRBJ1-4
d_gene: -
abundance: many
CDR3aa: CASSLAGTNEKLFF
CDR3nt: TGTGCCAGCAGTTTAGCAGGGACCAATGAAAAACTGTTTTTT

v_gene: TRBV12-3/TRBV12-4
j_gene: TRBJ2-2
d_gene: TRBD1
abundance: many
CDR3aa: CASRTGEYGELFF
CDR3nt: TGTGCCAGCAGGACAGGGGAGTACGGGGAGCTGTTTTTT

v_gene: TRBV20-1
j_gene: TRBJ2-7
d_gene: TRBD1
abundance: few
CDR3aa: CSAPDRVFSYEQYF
CDR3nt: TGCAGTGCGCCCGACAGGGTATTCTCCTACGAGCAGTACTTC

v_gene: TRBV12-5
j_gene: TRBJ2-1
d_gene: TRBD1
abundance: few
CDR3aa: CASGLRGQGAKDEQFF
CDR3nt: TGTGCTAGTGGTTTGAGGGGACAGGGGGCCAAGGATGAGCAGTTCTTC

v_gene: TRBV18
j_gene: TRBJ2-7
d_gene: TRBD1
abundance: once
CDR3aa: CASSRDRVNEQYF
CDR3nt: TGTGCCAGCTCCCGCGACAGGGTCAACGAGCAGTACTTC

v_gene: TRBV9
j_gene: TRBJ2-1
d_gene: TRBD2
abundance: few
CDR3aa: CASSVDQREGGEQFF
CDR3nt: TGTGCCAGCAGCGTAGATCAGCGGGAGGGGGGGGAGCAGTTCTTC

v_gene: TRBV30
j_gene: TRBJ2-3
d_gene: -
abundance: many
CDR3aa: CASKGGQRKDTQYF
CDR3nt: TGTGCCTCGAAGGGGGGACAGCGAAAAGATACGCAGTATTTT

v_gene: TRBV29-1
j_gene: TRBJ2-2
d_gene: TRBD1
abundance: -
CDR3aa: CSASELGTASAGELFF
CDR3nt: TGCAGCGCCTCAGAGCTAGGGACAGCCTCAGCCGGGGAGCTGTTTTTT

v_gene: TRBV20-1
j_gene: TRBJ2-6
d_gene: -
abundance: -
CDR3aa: CSANPGSPTSGANVLTF
CDR3nt: TGCAGTGCTAACCCAGGGTCCCCGACTTCTGGGGCCAACGTCCTGACTTTC

v_gene: TRBV2
j_gene: TRBJ2-3
d_gene: TRBD2
abundance: -
CDR3aa: CASNPGLAGSTDTQYF
CDR3nt: TGTGCCAGCAATCCGGGACTAGCGGGTAGCACAGATACGCAGTATTTT

v_gene: TRBV20-1
j_gene: TRBJ2-1
d_gene: TRBD1
abundance: -
CDR3aa: CSAETGRAYNEQFF
CDR3nt: TGCAGTGCTGAGACAGGGAGAGCCTACAATGAGCAGTTCTTC

v_gene: TRBV19
j_gene: TRBJ1-3
d_gene: -
abundance: -
CDR3aa: CASNSDVSGNTIYF
CDR3nt: TGTGCCAGTAATTCGGACGTATCTGGAAACACCATATATTTT

v_gene: TRBV12-3/TRBV12-4
j_gene: TRBJ2-1
d_gene: -
abundance: many
CDR3aa: CASSLGKGQNEQFF
CDR3nt: TGTGCCAGCAGTTTGGGCAAGGGCCAAAATGAGCAGTTCTTC

v_gene: TRBV14
j_gene: TRBJ2-7
d_gene: -
abundance: few
CDR3aa: CASSQDPWGRLSYEQYF
CDR3nt: TGTGCCAGCAGCCAAGATCCGTGGGGCCGACTCTCCTACGAGCAGTACTTC

v_gene: TRBV7-8
j_gene: TRBJ2-1
d_gene: TRBD1
abundance: -
CDR3aa: CASGGQRARSEQFF
CDR3nt: TGTGCCAGCGGGGGACAGAGGGCTAGGAGTGAGCAGTTCTTC